The following is a T cell receptor beta chain sequence with its context. CDR1 is MNHEY and CDR2 is SVGAGI in the germline V gene. CDR3 length: 13 residues. After removal of 7 bases from V and 4 bases from J, the junction contained 6 bases not matched to a gene. Sequenced by immunoSEQ multiplex PCR; TCRdb stores in-frame clones only, minus some. In the table there are hundreds of thousands of clones, 75% to 90% of which are singletons. The data originate from a study of blood T cell repertoires in COVID-19. Study-wide background: The analysed material was cDNA or gDNA that came from T cells, B-cell-depleted T cells, or PBMCs.

The V and J genes are TRBV6-5 and TRBJ2-5; 7 bases are a match to TRBD2. This receptor was identified in a man aged 35 to 55 with acute or convalescent COVID-19. The sample was peripheral blood. Here the CDR3 DNA reads TGTGCCAGCACTAGCGGAGTAAGAGAGACCCAGTACTTC. This codes for CASTSGVRETQYF.